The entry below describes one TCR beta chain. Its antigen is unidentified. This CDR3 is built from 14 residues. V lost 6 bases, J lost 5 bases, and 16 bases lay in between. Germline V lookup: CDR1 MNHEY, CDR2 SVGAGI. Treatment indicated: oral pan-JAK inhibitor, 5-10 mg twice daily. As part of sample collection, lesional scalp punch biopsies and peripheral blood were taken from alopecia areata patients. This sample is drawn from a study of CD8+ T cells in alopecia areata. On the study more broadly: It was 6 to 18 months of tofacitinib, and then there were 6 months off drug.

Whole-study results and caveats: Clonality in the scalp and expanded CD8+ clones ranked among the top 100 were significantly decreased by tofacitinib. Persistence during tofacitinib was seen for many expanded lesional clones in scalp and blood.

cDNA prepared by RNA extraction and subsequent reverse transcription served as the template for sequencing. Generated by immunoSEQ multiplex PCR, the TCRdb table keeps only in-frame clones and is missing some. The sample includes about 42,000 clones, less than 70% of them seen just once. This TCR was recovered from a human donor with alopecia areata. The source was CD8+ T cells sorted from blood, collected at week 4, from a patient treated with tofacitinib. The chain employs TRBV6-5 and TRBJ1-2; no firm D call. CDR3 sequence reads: CASSPIGTPYGYTF. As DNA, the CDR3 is TGTGCCAGCAGCCCCATCGGTACGCCTTATGGCTACACCTTC.